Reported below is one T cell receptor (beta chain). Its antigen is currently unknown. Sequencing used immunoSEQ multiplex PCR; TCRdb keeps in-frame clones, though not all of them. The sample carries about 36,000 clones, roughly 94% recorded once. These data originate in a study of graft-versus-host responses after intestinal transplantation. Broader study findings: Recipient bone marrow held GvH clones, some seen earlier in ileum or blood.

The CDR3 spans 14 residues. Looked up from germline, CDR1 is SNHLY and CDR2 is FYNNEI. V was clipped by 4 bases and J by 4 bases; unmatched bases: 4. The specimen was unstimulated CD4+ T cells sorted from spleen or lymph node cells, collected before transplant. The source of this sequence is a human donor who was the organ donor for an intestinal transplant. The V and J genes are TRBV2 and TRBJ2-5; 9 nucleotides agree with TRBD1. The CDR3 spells CASSGGTGRETQYF. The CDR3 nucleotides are TGTGCCAGCAGTGGGGGGACAGGGCGAGAGACCCAGTACTTC.